A selection of T cell receptor beta chains follows, all from one sample in a study of shared clonotypes between healthy human individuals. Repertoires were generated with immunoSEQ multiplex PCR, while TCRdb's copy carries only in-frame clones and drops some. The top ten clones hold 0.36% of a sample with about 2.4 million clones, 93% of them seen once. The sample comprised naive CD4+ T cells from PBMCs. The receptors were gathered from a man between 18 and 35 years old in good health. Some clones in this sample may be carry-over from other donors' samples. Each CDR3 is given without its conserved first and last residue.

cdr3_aa: ASSLSGGNTIY; j_call: TRBJ1-3; v_call: TRBV5-1
cdr3_aa: ASSFLSGEPHEQY; j_call: TRBJ2-7; v_call: TRBV5-6
cdr3_aa: ASSFYGALGNQPQH; j_call: TRBJ1-5; v_call: TRBV28
cdr3_aa: ASSLGQGLEAF; j_call: TRBJ1-1; v_call: TRBV7-2
cdr3_aa: ASSFDGQAYNEQF; j_call: TRBJ2-1; v_call: TRBV7-9
cdr3_aa: ARSEASDEQY; j_call: TRBJ2-7; v_call: TRBV30
cdr3_aa: ASSVGGAPRGYT; j_call: TRBJ1-2; v_call: TRBV19
cdr3_aa: ASSPSPDTQY; j_call: TRBJ2-3; v_call: TRBV7-2
cdr3_aa: ASSVGQLNEQF; j_call: TRBJ2-1; v_call: TRBV9
cdr3_aa: ASSPISDSVGETQY; j_call: TRBJ2-5; v_call: TRBV18
cdr3_aa: ASSFSGTDLTQY; j_call: TRBJ2-3; v_call: TRBV5-1
cdr3_aa: ASSLGGNYEQY; j_call: TRBJ2-7; v_call: TRBV7-3
cdr3_aa: ATSSGVPDRGRRETQY; j_call: TRBJ2-5; v_call: TRBV15
cdr3_aa: SVVGLAGDTDTQY; j_call: TRBJ2-3; v_call: TRBV29-1
cdr3_aa: ASSFPKNIQY; j_call: TRBJ2-4; v_call: TRBV5-8
cdr3_aa: ASSIGQFGAGELF; j_call: TRBJ2-2; v_call: TRBV7-2
cdr3_aa: ASSARVNTEAF; j_call: TRBJ1-1; v_call: TRBV19
cdr3_aa: ASSLRPDGRADTQY; j_call: TRBJ2-3; v_call: TRBV7-3
cdr3_aa: ASSLAVGGKNIQY; j_call: TRBJ2-4; v_call: TRBV5-4
cdr3_aa: ASSTRTGGKNIQY; j_call: TRBJ2-4; v_call: TRBV6-5
cdr3_aa: ASSPPGYEQY; j_call: TRBJ2-7; v_call: TRBV5-1
cdr3_aa: ASRRRDAVADTQY; j_call: TRBJ2-3; v_call: TRBV7-3
cdr3_aa: ASTRGLGNEQF; j_call: TRBJ2-1; v_call: TRBV12-1
cdr3_aa: AWRHKTGRGETQY; j_call: TRBJ2-5; v_call: TRBV30
cdr3_aa: ASSPPRDGETQY; j_call: TRBJ2-5; v_call: TRBV5-1
cdr3_aa: ASSPRSASSYEQY; j_call: TRBJ2-7; v_call: TRBV18
cdr3_aa: ASSFWEGLGNEQF; j_call: TRBJ2-1; v_call: TRBV7-6
cdr3_aa: ASSSTSGRANEQF; j_call: TRBJ2-1; v_call: TRBV5-1
cdr3_aa: ASSLAGTPGELF; j_call: TRBJ2-2; v_call: TRBV5-1
cdr3_aa: ASSPLSSGRRYEQF; j_call: TRBJ2-1; v_call: TRBV27
cdr3_aa: ASSLSGIYEQY; j_call: TRBJ2-7; v_call: TRBV5-1
cdr3_aa: ASSPGGATDTQY; j_call: TRBJ2-3; v_call: TRBV4-3
cdr3_aa: ASSIDGTGGRQPQH; j_call: TRBJ1-5; v_call: TRBV19
cdr3_aa: ASSFGGVSSNTEAF; j_call: TRBJ1-1; v_call: TRBV5-4
cdr3_aa: ASSIWGTDGYT; j_call: TRBJ1-2; v_call: TRBV19
cdr3_aa: ASSTMTGDYGYT; j_call: TRBJ1-2; v_call: TRBV28
cdr3_aa: ASRPPGLVTDTQY; j_call: TRBJ2-3; v_call: TRBV19
cdr3_aa: ASTPRESSYSEQF; j_call: TRBJ2-1; v_call: TRBV5-1
cdr3_aa: ASSLAELAGRTDTQY; j_call: TRBJ2-3; v_call: TRBV5-1
cdr3_aa: ASPPRLGQGYNEQF; j_call: TRBJ2-1; v_call: TRBV28
cdr3_aa: ASSLAFSGGQTQY; j_call: TRBJ2-3; v_call: TRBV7-2
cdr3_aa: ASIRTGIGEKLF; j_call: TRBJ1-4; v_call: TRBV6-1
cdr3_aa: ASRRASGRIGELF; j_call: TRBJ2-2; v_call: TRBV6-5
cdr3_aa: ASSITTETSTDTQY; j_call: TRBJ2-3; v_call: TRBV19
cdr3_aa: ASQGAVVDTQY; j_call: TRBJ2-3; v_call: TRBV28
cdr3_aa: ASSSSGYTDTQY; j_call: TRBJ2-3; v_call: TRBV6-5